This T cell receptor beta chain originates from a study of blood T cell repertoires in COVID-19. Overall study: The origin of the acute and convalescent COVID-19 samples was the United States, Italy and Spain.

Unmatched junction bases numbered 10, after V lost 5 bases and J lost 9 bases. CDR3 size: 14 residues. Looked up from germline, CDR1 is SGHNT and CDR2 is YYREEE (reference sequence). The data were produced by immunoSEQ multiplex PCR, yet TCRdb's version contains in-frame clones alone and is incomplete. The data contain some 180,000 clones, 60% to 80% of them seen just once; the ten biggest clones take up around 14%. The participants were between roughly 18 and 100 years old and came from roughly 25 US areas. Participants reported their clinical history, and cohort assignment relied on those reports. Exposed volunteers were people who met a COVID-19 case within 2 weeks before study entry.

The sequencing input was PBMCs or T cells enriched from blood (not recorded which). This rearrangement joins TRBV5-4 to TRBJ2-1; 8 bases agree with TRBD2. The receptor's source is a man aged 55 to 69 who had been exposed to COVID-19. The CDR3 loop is CASSPSGGRGEQFF. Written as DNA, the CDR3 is TGTGCCAGCAGTCCGTCGGGGGGGCGGGGTGAGCAGTTCTTC.